This T cell receptor (beta chain) was found in a study of T cells in Graves' hyperthyroidism and ophthalmopathy. In its sample, this clonotype was seen a few times. TCR beta CDR3 regions were amplified from RNA. RT-PCR in the first round (using the HTBI primer set) targeted the TCR CDR3. TCRdb passed the multiplex PCR reads through MiXCR, listing each CDR3 protein once. This sample has some 530,000 distinct CDR3 sequences, with about 22% found just once. V lost 1 base and J 3 bases, leaving 10 bases between the germline ends. Germline assignment: CDR1 KGHSH and CDR2 LQKENI. The CDR3 covers 15 residues.

The chain is built from TRBV18 and TRBJ2-1, with D tentatively TRBD2 (5 bases). The sequence was obtained from a woman aged 65 to 85 with Graves' ophthalmopathy. Material: blood. The CDR3 loop is CASSPLAPGYNEQFF. Here the CDR3 DNA reads TGTGCCAGCTCACCACTAGCGCCGGGCTACAATGAGCAGTTCTTC.